This T cell receptor beta chain was retrieved from a study of PD-1 blockade in mismatch repair-deficient tumors. Study conclusions and caveats: Tumor-resident clones, often absent from pretreatment blood, expanded after pembrolizumab and then contracted.

Clones were read by immunoSEQ multiplex PCR, and TCRdb kept only the in-frame ones, dropping some. The sample lists about 68,000 clones; 78% were seen once. CDR1 MNHEY and CDR2 SVGAGI come from the germline V gene. The CDR3 totals 15 residues. The V gene lost 6 bases and the J gene lost 2 bases, with 14 bases spanning the gap. With respect to this clone: Its antigen is unknown.

The sequencing here drew on peripheral blood, taken 2 weeks after starting pembrolizumab. This clonotype originated in an adult with mismatch repair-deficient cancer. This rearrangement joins TRBV6-5 to TRBJ1-5, with D uncertain. CDR3 amino acids: CASSLTGVGNQPQHF. CDR3 DNA: TGTGCCAGCAGCTTGACCGGGGTGGGCAATCAGCCCCAGCATTTT.